A selection of T cell receptor beta chains follows, all from one sample in a study of shared clonotypes between healthy human individuals. Measured with immunoSEQ multiplex PCR; TCRdb has only the in-frame clones, and not every one. The repertoire holds about 450,000 clones, with around three quarters as singletons. Source material: PBMCs. These receptors all come from a woman aged 40 to 50 in good health. Some clones in this sample may be carry-over from other donors' samples. Each CDR3 is given with its conserved first and last residue. A D gene is named only where the DNA matches it firmly. Rows may omit the clone size; those that give it use once, few, many or a size class.

TRBV2	-	TRBJ2-5	-	CASSGYIGETQYF
TRBV2	-	TRBJ1-1	few	CASSFYPGPNTEAFF
TRBV9	-	TRBJ2-3	-	CASSVGGTDTQYF
TRBV10-3	TRBD2	TRBJ2-6	-	CAISGGERAGANVLTF
TRBV27	TRBD1	TRBJ1-3	-	CASRRQGLGNTIYF
TRBV6-1	-	TRBJ2-2	-	CASSSGPGDTGELFF
TRBV5-1	TRBD1	TRBJ1-3	many	CASSPTGLAELSGNTIYF
TRBV4-3	-	TRBJ2-6	-	CASSQDPWRSNSGANVLTF
TRBV6-6	-	TRBJ1-5	few	CASSYSEVFRQPQHF
TRBV27	-	TRBJ1-2	-	CASSFRGRGNYGYTF
TRBV4-2	TRBD1	TRBJ1-2	-	CASSQPGQGALGYTF
TRBV27	-	TRBJ2-2	-	CASSPGQSTGELFF
TRBV5-1	TRBD1	TRBJ2-5	-	CASSRTGSQETQYF
TRBV11-1	-	TRBJ2-1	-	CASSPRRRPSYNEQFF
TRBV19	-	TRBJ2-7	-	CASSITQGTYEQYF
TRBV11-2	-	TRBJ2-3	once	CASSRMGADTQYF
TRBV28	-	TRBJ2-5	-	CASSFPGSSQETQYF
TRBV7-9	TRBD1	-	-	CASSRQGRYEQYF
TRBV15	-	TRBJ2-1	-	CATSRDRGSSYNEQFF
TRBV2	-	TRBJ1-4	once	CASSELRGTNEKLFF
TRBV7-2	-	TRBJ1-1	-	CASSLSLNTEAFF
TRBV7-9	-	TRBJ2-1	-	CASSLYAMEQPQFF
TRBV10-3	TRBD1	TRBJ2-5	once	CAISPGQGLVETQYF
TRBV10-3	TRBD1	TRBJ1-2	few	CAISENRGAYGYTF
TRBV5-1	TRBD2	TRBJ2-3	-	CASSVRGTSPTRTDTQYF
TRBV18	-	TRBJ1-2	-	CASSPETNLYTF
TRBV27	-	TRBJ2-1	-	CASSLPGSYNEQFF
TRBV28	-	TRBJ1-2	-	CASSLQANYGYTF
TRBV7-9	TRBD2	TRBJ2-7	-	CASSPGGSEQYF
TRBV5-1	TRBD2	TRBJ2-5	-	CASSPPLAVQGAQYF
TRBV28	TRBD2	TRBJ2-3	-	CASSPTGLAEVPSTDTQYF
TRBV6-6	-	TRBJ1-5	few	CASSYGTGGDNQPQHF
TRBV18	-	TRBJ1-1	-	CASSPVQAGAEAFF
TRBV2	-	TRBJ2-7	-	CASEGRGGREQYF
TRBV18	-	TRBJ2-2	once	CASSPGQTRDTGELFF
TRBV5-6	TRBD1	TRBJ1-6	-	CASSGRDRESPLHF
TRBV7-2	-	TRBJ1-1	-	CASSLDGGGDTEAFF
TRBV13	TRBD1	TRBJ1-1	-	CASSSQGAGTEAFF
TRBV2	-	TRBJ1-3	-	CASSPGTDTIYF
TRBV30	-	TRBJ1-1	-	CAWKMDTEAFF
TRBV2	TRBD1	TRBJ2-1	-	CASSEGTGDLFNEQFF
TRBV18	TRBD2	TRBJ2-1	-	CASSPPTSGGSYNEQFF